The clone carrying this T cell receptor beta chain appeared a single time. The antigen remains unidentified. These data originate in a study of cytomegalovirus exposure and HLA in healthy donors. Study outcomes and limitations: For TCR beta chains, V- and J-gene trimming was later linked to a missense DCLRE1C variant. Differences between HLA loci emerged in a later analysis of TCR association rates, with DRB1 most and HLA-C fewest. Across donors, presence/absence analyses took sequencing depth to be roughly uniform. The only immune exposure information that was available was CMV serostatus.

Unmatched junction bases numbered 8, after V lost 5 bases and J lost 2 bases. The CDR3 is 15 amino acids. Germline values: CDR1 SGHTA, CDR2 FQGNSA. PCR primers comprised 60 Vbeta and 13 Jbeta primers. TCRdb's table, derived via immunoSEQ multiplex PCR, lists solely in-frame clones and lacks some. The table includes around 200,000 clones, around 80% detected once. This TCR was recovered from a girl aged 2 to 10 in good health and CMV-seropositive. V and J are TRBV7-2 and TRBJ2-7; TRBD1 matches 8 bases. Material: PBMCs. The CDR3 reads CASSLRTGSTYEQYF. In DNA, the CDR3 is TGTGCCAGCAGCCTCCGGACAGGGTCGACCTACGAGCAGTACTTC.